Reported below is one TCR beta chain. The sample belongs to a study of blood T cell repertoires in COVID-19. Study-level information: Donors in the United States, Italy and Spain gave samples during acute or convalescent COVID-19. PBMCs, B-cell-depleted T cells, or T cells were the source of the cDNA or gDNA that made up the material.

This CDR3 region has 14 residues. Germline assignment: CDR1 KGHSH and CDR2 LQKENI. The V segment lost 4 bases and the J segment 1 base; nucleotides outside the gene matches: 3. Authors' methods: Scientists estimated how many nucleated cells there were by amplifying reference gene primers. Measured with immunoSEQ multiplex PCR; TCRdb has only the in-frame clones, and not every one. D and trimming were read from the DNA, whereas the V and J calls and clone size are those reported in that table. The data hold 200,000 to 250,000 clones, with 81% observed a single time. Cohorts were determined from participant-reported clinical history.

Material for sequencing was PBMCs or T cells enriched from blood (not recorded which). The chain has TRBV18 and TRBJ2-5; TRBD1 agrees at 7 bases. The TCR was taken from a woman aged 45 to 65 with acute COVID-19. In nucleotides, the CDR3 is TGTGCCAGCTCACTGGGACAGACCCAAGAGACCCAGTACTTC. The encoded protein is CASSLGQTQETQYF.